The 27 T cell receptor beta chains given below trace back to one sample, sequenced in a study of blood T cells in healthy people across ages. PCR was performed a second time for about 6 to 12 cycles using a sample-barcoded 5' primer and a J-beta primer mix. TCRdb used MiXCR to reprocess the 5' RACE reads, holding one entry per CDR3 protein. The sample lists about 680,000 distinct CDR3 sequences; approximately 49% were seen once. Sequencing was done on a sample of blood. These receptors all come from a woman aged 60-70 years in good health.

The chain carries TRBV7-2 and TRBJ2-1; the match to TRBD2 covers 8 bases. TRBJ2-7 matches the DNA end more closely, so the J call is doubtful. CDR3 length: 14 amino acids. Germline V gene lookup returns CDR1 SGHTA and CDR2 FQGNSA. CDR3 bases: TGTGCCAGCGCCGCCGGGACTAGGATTTACGAGCAGTACTTC. Residues: CASAAGTRIYEQYF.

This chain uses TRBV20-1 with TRBJ2-5; D possibly corresponds to TRBD1 (5 bases). Germline CDR1 is DFQATT and CDR2 is SNEGSKA (reference sequence). With 6 bases removed from V and 1 base from J, the gap between germline ends came to 12 bases. The CDR3 is 13 residues long. The CDR3 nucleotides are TGCAGTGCGACAGACCAGGGCCAAGAGACCCAGTACTTC. It yields the protein CSATDQGQETQYF.

This clonotype occurred a few times. The J gene is TRBJ2-7, the V gene TRBV20-1; a weak D match, TRBD1 (5 bases). This CDR3 contains 18 residues. The V and J ends lost 0 bases and 1 base respectively, with 22 bases between them. Germline CDR1 and CDR2: DFQATT and SNEGSKA (reference sequence). The CDR3 loop is CSARDRRVKGSFSYEQYF. DNA for the CDR3: TGCAGTGCTAGAGATCGACGGGTCAAGGGGTCCTTTTCCTACGAGCAGTACTTC.

In this sample, this clonotype turned up a few times. This rearrangement joins TRBV27 to TRBJ1-2; no firm D call. This CDR3 contains 15 residues. Germline V lookup: CDR1 MNHEY, CDR2 SMNVEV (reference sequence). The V end lost 3 bases, the J end lost 6 bases, and 17 bases lay between the germline ends. In nucleotides, the CDR3 is TGTGCCAGCAGTTTGAGTTTCCGGACTACCCATGGCTACACCTTC. This translates into CASSLSFRTTHGYTF.

This clonotype was counted at least ten times. The V call is TRBV18, the J call TRBJ2-5, with 8 bases that match TRBD2. Germline lookup yields CDR1 KGHSH and CDR2 LQKENI. The CDR3 extends over 15 amino acids. With V trimmed by 1 base and J by 5 bases, 6 bases remained unmatched. CDR3 sequence reads: CASSPQRETVETQYF. CDR3 DNA: TGTGCCAGCTCACCACAGCGGGAGACGGTTGAGACCCAGTACTTC.

This sequence joins TRBV9 and TRBJ2-5; a weak D match, TRBD2 (7 bases). Per germline, CDR1 SGDLS and CDR2 YYNGEE. The CDR3 spans 15 residues. V was trimmed by 6 bases and J by 5 bases, leaving 20 bases between them. The CDR3: CASNDGGGAGETQYF. Here the CDR3 DNA reads TGTGCCAGCAACGACGGTGGGGGGGCAGGCGAGACCCAGTACTTC.

V gene TRBV28 combines with J gene TRBJ2-7, with D unclear. V shed 3 bases and J shed 5 bases, with 17 bases lying between them. Germline CDR1 MDHEN, CDR2 SYDVKM. The CDR3 consists of 15 residues. CDR3 region: CASSFRLGVKDEQYF. The CDR3 nucleotides read TGTGCCAGCAGTTTTCGGCTCGGAGTGAAGGACGAGCAGTACTTC.

This clonotype was seen a handful of times. Because the CDR3's place on the DNA is in doubt, the DNA is left out and the CDR3 is given as listed by TCRdb. The rearrangement joins TRBV15 to TRBJ2-1. Germline V gene data show CDR1 as LNHNV and CDR2 as YYDKDF (reference sequence). From its first to its last residue, the CDR3 has 14 amino acids. The CDR3 reads CATSSSGVYNEQFF.

This clonotype was recorded a few times. The V gene is TRBV20-1, the J gene TRBJ2-5, with D possibly being TRBD1 (6 bases). Germline lookup yields CDR1 DFQATT and CDR2 SNEGSKA (reference sequence). Trimming removed 7 bases from V and 2 bases from J, with 8 bases in between. This CDR3 contains 11 residues. CDR3: CSGTVQETQYF. The CDR3 coding sequence is TGCAGTGGGACAGTTCAAGAGACCCAGTACTTC.

This clonotype was counted a few times. This chain connects TRBV7-9 to TRBJ2-7, with 9 bases matching TRBD1. The V and J ends lost 5 bases and 0 bases, in that order; junction bases with no gene match: 5. The CDR3 runs to 15 residues. Germline CDR1 is SEHNR and CDR2 is FQNEAQ (reference sequence). The CDR3 loop reads CASSPRDRASYEQYF. CDR3 bases: TGTGCCAGCAGCCCCCGGGACAGGGCCTCCTACGAGCAGTACTTC.

V gene TRBV9 combines with J gene TRBJ2-3; D remains ambiguous. The CDR3 spans 15 residues. Trimming shortened V by 2 bases and J by 2 bases, and 12 bases separated the two germline ends. Germline V gene sequence: CDR1 SGDLS, CDR2 YYNGEE. Written as DNA, the CDR3 is TGTGCCAGCAGCGTGGCAGGAAAGTCCACAGATACGCAGTATTTT. Amino acids: CASSVAGKSTDTQYF.

Only one count was recorded for this clonotype. The J gene is TRBJ2-3, the V gene TRBV11-2; 13 bases are a match to TRBD2. This CDR3 is 15 amino acids long. Trimming took 5 bases from V and 3 from J; bases not matched to a gene: 2. The germline V gene has CDR1 SGHAT and CDR2 FQNNGV. This CDR3 reads CASSGLAGETDTQYF. The CDR3 DNA follows: TGTGCCAGCAGCGGACTAGCGGGAGAGACAGATACGCAGTATTTT.

The V and J genes are TRBV20-1 and TRBJ1-6; D ambiguous. Germline V gives CDR1 DFQATT, CDR2 SNEGSKA (reference sequence). V was cut by 4 bases and J by 6 bases, with 7 bases left in between. CDR3 length: 12 residues. The CDR3 coding sequence is TGCAGTGCTACAGAACCTAATTCACCCCTCCACTTT. Translating gives CSATEPNSPLHF.

The V gene is TRBV7-2, the J gene TRBJ2-3; perhaps TRBD2 as D (6 bases). Per germline, CDR1 SGHTA and CDR2 FQGNSA. The CDR3 runs 15 residues. V was pared by 1 base and J by 7 bases, with 15 bases between. The CDR3 spells CASSLETREVHTQYF. The CDR3 bases are TGTGCCAGCAGCTTAGAGACTAGGGAAGTACATACGCAGTATTTT. Full variable domain (missing parts from reference TRBV7-2 and TRBJ2-3): GAGVSQSPSNKVTEKGKDVELRCDPISGHTALYWYRQSLGQGLEFLIYFQGNSAPDKSGLPSDRFSAERTGGSVSTLTIQRTQQEDSAVYLCASSLETREVHTQYFGPGTRLTVL.

The genes are TRBV7-3 and TRBJ2-7; D gene unclear. The length of the CDR3 is 14 residues. V gave up 1 base and J gave up 6 bases, with 13 bases separating them. Germline V CDR1 and CDR2: SGHTA, FQGTGA. CDR3 residues: CASSLSGGSGEQYF. In nucleotides, the CDR3 is TGTGCCAGCAGCTTAAGCGGTGGATCGGGCGAGCAGTACTTC. The whole variable domain, remainder taken from reference TRBV7-3 and TRBJ2-7, is GAGVSQTPSNKVTEKGKYVELRCDPISGHTALYWYRQSLGQGPEFLIYFQGTGAADDSGLPNDRFFAVRPEGSVSTLKIQRTERGDSAVYLCASSLSGGSGEQYFGPGTRLTVT.

This clonotype was found many times. The chain recombines TRBV20-1 with TRBJ2-7, with 9 bases that match TRBD1. CDR3 length equals 13 residues. Germline V gives CDR1 DFQATT, CDR2 SNEGSKA (reference sequence). Trimming at V came to 6 bases and at J to 2 bases, leaving 5 bases not matched to a gene. CDR3 coding DNA: TGCAGTGCCAGGGACAGGGTAACCTACGAGCAGTACTTC. It yields the protein CSARDRVTYEQYF.

The chain recombines TRBV7-3 with TRBJ2-1, with TRBD1 identical over 7 bases. The V gene's germline CDR1 is SGHTA and CDR2 FQGTGA. V was clipped by 3 bases and J by 4 bases; unmatched bases: 6. The CDR3 totals 15 residues. Written as DNA, the CDR3 is TGTGCCAGCAGCTTTGACAGGGCCTCGTACAATGAGCAGTTCTTC. This gives the protein CASSFDRASYNEQFF.

Remarks on this clonotype: The missing conserved phenylalanine or tryptophan at the end of this CDR3 makes a read error likely. This chain connects TRBV10-3 to TRBJ1-6; no reliable D call. This CDR3 region has 15 residues. CDR1 and CDR2 (germline): ENHRY, SYGVKD. The V end lost 5 bases, the J end lost 6 bases, and 14 bases lay between the germline ends. As DNA, the CDR3 is TGTGCCATCAGTTGGACCGCCGATGGTAATTCACCCCTCCACCTT. Residues: CAISWTADGNSPLHL.

At least ten counts were recorded for this clonotype. V gene TRBV7-2 combines with J gene TRBJ2-5; the D gene is possibly TRBD2 (6 bases). The germline CDR1 and CDR2 sequences are SGHTA and FQGNSA. The germline V and J ends were trimmed by 0 bases and 5 bases, with 10 bases remaining between them. The length of the CDR3 is 14 residues. The CDR3 nucleotides read TGTGCCAGCAGCTTAGCTGCAGGGAGGGAGACCCAGTACTTC. It is translated as CASSLAAGRETQYF.

The chain couples TRBV9 to TRBJ2-7, with D perhaps matching TRBD1 (6 bases). The DNA end lines up better with TRBJ2-5; the J call may be wrong. CDR1 SGDLS and CDR2 YYNGEE come from the germline V gene. The CDR3 is 16 residues long. CDR3 loop: CASSMSTGSKGETQYF. DNA for the CDR3: TGTGCCAGCAGCATGAGTACAGGGTCGAAGGGAGAGACCCAGTACTTC.

The chain recombines TRBV5-1 with TRBJ2-7; D gene ambiguous. The CDR3 length is 11 residues. The germline CDR1 and CDR2 sequences are SGHRS and YFSETQ. Trimming removed 1 base at V and 5 bases at J, with 4 bases between. CDR3 protein: CASSLFDEQYF. For the CDR3, the DNA is TGCGCCAGCAGCTTGTTCGACGAGCAGTACTTC.

This clonotype was observed a few times. The rearrangement uses TRBV2 and TRBJ2-6, with TRBD1 matching 8 bases. The germline CDR1 and CDR2 sequences are SNHLY and FYNNEI. This CDR3 is 15 amino acids long. V trimming: 7 bases; J trimming: 2 bases; junction bases outside the gene matches: 4. The CDR3 spells CASTPQGAGANVLTF. In nucleotides, the CDR3 is TGTGCCAGCACCCCACAGGGGGCTGGGGCCAACGTCCTGACTTTC.

The genes are TRBV5-1 and TRBJ2-7, with unresolved D. V gave up 2 bases and J gave up 3 bases, with 9 bases separating them. The CDR3 is 13 amino acids. The V gene's germline CDR1 is SGHRS and CDR2 YFSETQ. CDR3 amino acids: CASSFPTDYEQYF. The CDR3 DNA sequence: TGCGCCAGCAGCTTCCCTACAGACTACGAGCAGTACTTC.

The chain couples TRBV11-3 to TRBJ2-1; D possibly corresponds to TRBD1 (6 bases). The V and J ends lost 5 bases and 11 bases respectively, with 19 bases between them. The CDR3 is 14 residues long. Germline assignment: CDR1 SGHNT and CDR2 YENEEA. This CDR3 is CASSPGQSTVQQFF. The CDR3 DNA sequence: TGTGCCAGCAGCCCCGGACAGTCTACAGTCCAGCAGTTCTTC.

The chain has TRBV18 and TRBJ2-4, with D perhaps being TRBD1 or TRBD2 (5 bases each). The germline CDR1 and CDR2 sequences are KGHSH and LQKENI. V lost 1 base and J 8 bases, leaving 18 bases between the germline ends. This CDR3 region has 16 residues. CDR3 bases: TGTGCCAGCTCACCACGGGGACGCAGGGCGGTGGACATTCAGTACTTC. Translation: CASSPRGRRAVDIQYF.

The chain couples TRBV6-2 or TRBV6-3 to TRBJ2-4, with D perhaps matching TRBD1 (6 bases). This CDR3 is 15 amino acids long. Trimming cost V 4 bases and J 5 bases, with 15 bases left between them. Germline CDR1 MNHEY, CDR2 SVGEGT. CDR3 DNA sequence: TGTGCCAGCAGTTCCTTCGCGACAGGCGAAAACATTCAGTACTTC. Amino acids: CASSSFATGENIQYF.

A single count supports this clonotype. This sequence joins TRBV6-5 and TRBJ2-4, with 11 positions matching TRBD2. The J call may be faulty, since TRBJ2-7 better matches the DNA end. The CDR3 has 15 residues. Germline CDR1 reads MNHEY; CDR2 reads SVGAGI. CDR3 DNA: TGTGCCAGCAGTCACCGACTAGCGGGATACGCCGAGCAGTACTTC. It is translated as CASSHRLAGYAEQYF.